The 6 T cell receptor beta chains below come from one sample, sequenced in a study of CD8+ T cells in alopecia areata. The treatment denotes: oral pan-JAK inhibitor, 5-10 mg twice daily. It was cDNA, reverse transcribed from extracted RNA, that served as the sequencing template. Sequencing was performed with immunoSEQ multiplex PCR; in TCRdb, only in-frame clones are kept and a portion is missing. The table records roughly 220,000 clones, under 70% of them present only once. Specimen: CD4+ T cells sorted from blood, collected at week 44, from a patient treated with tofacitinib. These receptors all come from a human donor with alopecia areata.

The table lists this clone with many counts. V and J are TRBV14 and TRBJ2-6; no reliable D call. Trimming removed 1 base at V and 0 bases at J, with 13 bases between. Germline assignment: CDR1 SGHDN and CDR2 FVKESK. This CDR3 contains 18 residues. The CDR3 sequence: CASSQAVRLGSGANVLTF. In nucleotides, the CDR3 is TGTGCCAGCAGCCAAGCAGTCCGACTGGGCTCTGGGGCCAACGTCCTGACTTTC.

V usage is TRBV7-9 and J usage is TRBJ2-5; possibly TRBD2 for D (6 bases). Trimming removed 5 bases from V and 5 bases from J, with 18 bases in between. The CDR3 contains 15 residues. In germline, CDR1 is SEHNR, CDR2 FQNEAQ (reference sequence). CDR3 sequence reads: CASSPEGSGLETQYF. The DNA for the CDR3 is TGTGCCAGCAGCCCAGAGGGTAGCGGTCTTGAGACCCAGTACTTC.

V usage is TRBV25-1 and J usage is TRBJ2-3; 10 bases are shared with TRBD1. V lost 6 bases, J lost 12 bases, and 9 bases stayed unmatched. The CDR3 consists of 13 residues. Germline V gene sequence: CDR1 MGHDK, CDR2 SYGVNS. CDR3: CASSPLGTGDQYF. CDR3 DNA: TGTGCCAGCAGCCCCCTCGGGACAGGGGATCAGTATTTT.

The rearrangement uses TRBV27 and TRBJ2-5, with D possibly called TRBD1 or TRBD2 (6 bases each). CDR1 MNHEY and CDR2 SMNVEV come from the germline V gene (reference sequence). The CDR3 contains 17 residues. V was trimmed by 5 bases and J by 1 base, leaving 20 bases between them. This CDR3 is CASSLTGGAESQETQYF. CDR3 nucleotide sequence: TGTGCCAGCAGTCTAACCGGGGGCGCGGAGTCCCAAGAGACCCAGTACTTC.

This clone was counted a few times. The chain joins TRBV7-2 to TRBJ1-1, with 8 nucleotides matching TRBD1. Trimming at V came to 5 bases and at J to 8 bases, leaving 7 bases not matched to a gene. Looked up from germline, CDR1 is SGHTA and CDR2 is FQGNSA. The CDR3 is 13 residues long. CDR3 in DNA: TGTGCCAGCAGCCCGGGGCGGGACAGGGAAGCTTTCTTT. Translation: CASSPGRDREAFF. Combining the CDR3 with reference TRBV7-2 and TRBJ1-1 gives the whole variable domain GAGVSQSPSNKVTEKGKDVELRCDPISGHTALYWYRQSLGQGLEFLIYFQGNSAPDKSGLPSDRFSAERTGGSVSTLTIQRTQQEDSAVYLCASSPGRDREAFFGQGTRLTVV.

The table lists this clone with many counts. This rearrangement joins TRBV6-5 to TRBJ2-1; D gene uncertain. The V gene lost 1 base and the J gene lost 6 bases, with 7 bases spanning the gap. The germline V gene has CDR1 MNHEY and CDR2 SVGAGI. The CDR3 totals 13 residues. CDR3 sequence (DNA): TGTGCCAGCAGTTACTTGAGTGGCAATGAGCAGTTCTTC. This sequence encodes CASSYLSGNEQFF.